The source of this TCR beta chain is a study of blood T cell repertoires in COVID-19. Sequencing used immunoSEQ multiplex PCR; TCRdb keeps in-frame clones, though not all of them. The sample consists of some 280,000 clones, 75% to 90% of them appearing once. V was shortened by 1 base and J by 0 bases, with 13 bases between the two germline ends. The CDR3 loop spans 17 amino acids. Germline-derived CDR1 and CDR2 are MDHEN and SYDVKM. The specimen sequenced was peripheral blood. This chain uses TRBV28 with TRBJ1-5, with a tentative D call TRBD1 (6 bases). This receptor was taken from a woman aged 60-75 years with acute or convalescent COVID-19. CDR3: CASSLSGTGHSNQPQHF. The DNA for the CDR3 is TGTGCCAGCAGTTTATCCGGGACGGGACATAGCAATCAGCCCCAGCATTTT.